This T cell receptor beta chain was sequenced for a study of T cells in Graves' hyperthyroidism and ophthalmopathy. The investigators amplified TCR beta CDR3 regions from RNA transcripts. The HTBI primer set served for first-round RT-PCR of the TCR CDR3. TCRdb independently ran MiXCR on the multiplex PCR reads; one entry per CDR3 protein. This sample has some 600,000 distinct CDR3 sequences; 46% occur once, and the top ten carry just under 8.5%. With a duration under 2 months, the hyperthyroidism was newly diagnosed in patients aged 18 to 65. This CDR3 spans 15 amino acids. With 2 bases removed from V and 8 bases from J, the gap between germline ends came to 18 bases. Study-level results: From stable hyperthyroidism, ophthalmopathy was set apart by a 13 V-J model.

As for this clonotype: As yet, its antigen is unknown.

The chain links TRBV7-1 to TRBJ1-2, with D perhaps matching TRBD1 (6 bases). TRBV7-1 qualifies as an ORF whose function is uncertain. Sample: peripheral blood or thyroid tissue (not recorded which). The source is a woman younger than 30 with Graves' hyperthyroidism. The CDR3 coding sequence is TGTGCCAGCAGCTCACCCAGGGCAGGGGCGAGAGGCTACACCTTC. This encodes CASSSPRAGARGYTF.